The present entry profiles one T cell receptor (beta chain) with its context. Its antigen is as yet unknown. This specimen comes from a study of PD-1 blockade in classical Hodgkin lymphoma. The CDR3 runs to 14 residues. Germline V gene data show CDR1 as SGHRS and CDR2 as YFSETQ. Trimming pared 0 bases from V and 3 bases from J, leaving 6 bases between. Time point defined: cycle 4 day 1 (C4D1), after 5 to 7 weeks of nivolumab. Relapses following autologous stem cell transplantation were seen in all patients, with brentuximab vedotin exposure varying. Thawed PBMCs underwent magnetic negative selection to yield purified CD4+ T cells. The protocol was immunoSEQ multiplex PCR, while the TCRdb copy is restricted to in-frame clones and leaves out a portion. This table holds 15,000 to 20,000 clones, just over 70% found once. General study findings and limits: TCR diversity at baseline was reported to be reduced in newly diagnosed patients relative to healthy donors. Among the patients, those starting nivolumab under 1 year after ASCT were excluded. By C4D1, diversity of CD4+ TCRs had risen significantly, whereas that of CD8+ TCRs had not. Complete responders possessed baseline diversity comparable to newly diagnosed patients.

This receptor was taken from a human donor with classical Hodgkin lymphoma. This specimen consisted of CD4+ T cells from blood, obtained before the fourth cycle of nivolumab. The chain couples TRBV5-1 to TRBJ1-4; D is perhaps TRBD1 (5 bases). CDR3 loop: CASSLGQPNEKLFF. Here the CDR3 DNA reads TGCGCCAGCAGCTTGGGACAGCCTAATGAAAAACTGTTTTTT. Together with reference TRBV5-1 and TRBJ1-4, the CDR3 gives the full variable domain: KAGVTQTPRYLIKTRGQQVTLSCSPISGHRSVSWYQQTPGQGLQFLFEYFSETQRNKGNFPGRFSGRQFSNSRSEMNVSTLELGDSALYLCASSLGQPNEKLFFGSGTQLSVL.